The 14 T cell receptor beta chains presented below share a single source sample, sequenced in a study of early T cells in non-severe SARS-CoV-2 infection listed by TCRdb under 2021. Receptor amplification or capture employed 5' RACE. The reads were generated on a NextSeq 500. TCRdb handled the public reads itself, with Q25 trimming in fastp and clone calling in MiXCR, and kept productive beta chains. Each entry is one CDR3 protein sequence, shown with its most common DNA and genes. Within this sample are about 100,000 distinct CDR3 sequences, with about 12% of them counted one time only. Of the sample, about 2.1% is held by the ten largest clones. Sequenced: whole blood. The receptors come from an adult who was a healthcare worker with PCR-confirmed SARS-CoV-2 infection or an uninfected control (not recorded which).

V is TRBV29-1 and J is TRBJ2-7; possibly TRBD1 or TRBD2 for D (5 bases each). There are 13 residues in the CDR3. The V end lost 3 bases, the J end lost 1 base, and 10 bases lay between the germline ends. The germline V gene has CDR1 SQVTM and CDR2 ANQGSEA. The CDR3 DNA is TGCAGCGTTGAGGGGGAGTCGTCCTACGAGCAGTACTTC. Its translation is CSVEGESSYEQYF.

CDR3 residues: CASSRDFKNIQYF. The DNA of the CDR3 is TGTGCCAGCAGCCGGGACTTTAAAAACATTCAGTACTTC. The rearrangement joins TRBV3-1 to TRBJ2-4; TRBD2 is a possible D gene (6 bases). The ends were cut back, 4 bases at V and 4 bases at J, with 8 bases in the middle. Germline loops: CDR1 LGHDT, CDR2 YNNKEL (reference sequence). The CDR3 sequence is 13 residues long.

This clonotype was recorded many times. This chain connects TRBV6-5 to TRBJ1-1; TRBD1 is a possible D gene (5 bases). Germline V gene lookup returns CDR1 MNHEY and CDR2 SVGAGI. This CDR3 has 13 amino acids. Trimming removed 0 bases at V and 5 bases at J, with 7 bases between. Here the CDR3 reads CASSYSWGTEAFF. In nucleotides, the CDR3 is TGTGCCAGCAGTTACTCGTGGGGGACTGAAGCTTTCTTT.

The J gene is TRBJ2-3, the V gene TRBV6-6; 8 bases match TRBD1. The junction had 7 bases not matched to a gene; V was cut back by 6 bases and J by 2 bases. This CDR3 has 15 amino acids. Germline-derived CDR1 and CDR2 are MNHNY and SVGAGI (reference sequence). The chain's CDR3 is CASSPPGQATDTQYF. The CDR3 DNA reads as TGTGCCAGCAGCCCCCCGGGACAGGCCACAGATACGCAGTATTTT.

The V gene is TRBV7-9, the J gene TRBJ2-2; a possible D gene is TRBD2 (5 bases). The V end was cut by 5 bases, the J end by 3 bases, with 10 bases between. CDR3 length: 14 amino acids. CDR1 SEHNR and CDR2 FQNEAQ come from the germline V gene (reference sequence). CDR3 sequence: CASSPDWYTGELFF. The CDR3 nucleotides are TGTGCCAGCAGCCCGGACTGGTACACCGGGGAGCTGTTTTTT. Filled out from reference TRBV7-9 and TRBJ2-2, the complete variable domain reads DTGVSQNPRHKITKRGQNVTFRCDPISEHNRLYWYRQTLGQGPEFLTYFQNEAQLEKSRLLSDRFSAERPKGSFSTLEIQRTEQGDSAMYLCASSPDWYTGELFFGEGSRLTVL.

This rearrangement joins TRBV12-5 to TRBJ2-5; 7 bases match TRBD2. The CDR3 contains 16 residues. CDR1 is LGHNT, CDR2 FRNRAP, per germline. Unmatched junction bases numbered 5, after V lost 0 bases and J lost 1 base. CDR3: CASGLVSGDGQETQYF. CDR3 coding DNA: TGTGCTAGTGGTTTGGTAAGCGGGGACGGCCAAGAGACCCAGTACTTC. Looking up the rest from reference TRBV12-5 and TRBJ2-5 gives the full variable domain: DARVTQTPRHKVTEMGQEVTMRCQPILGHNTVFWYRQTMMQGLELLAYFRNRAPLDDSGMPKDRFSAEMPDATLATLKIQPSEPRDSAVYFCASGLVSGDGQETQYFGPGTRLLVL.

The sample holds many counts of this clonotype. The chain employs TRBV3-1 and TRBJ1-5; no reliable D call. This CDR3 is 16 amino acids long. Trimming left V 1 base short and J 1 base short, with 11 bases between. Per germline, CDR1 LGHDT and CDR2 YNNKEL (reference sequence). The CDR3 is CASSQGTAVSNQPQHF. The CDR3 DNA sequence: TGTGCCAGCAGCCAAGGGACCGCGGTAAGCAATCAGCCCCAGCATTTT.

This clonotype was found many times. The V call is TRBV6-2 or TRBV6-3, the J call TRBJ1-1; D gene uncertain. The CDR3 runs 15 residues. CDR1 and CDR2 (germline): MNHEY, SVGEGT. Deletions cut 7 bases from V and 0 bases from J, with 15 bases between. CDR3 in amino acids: CASNTPEPLNTEAFF. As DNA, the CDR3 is TGTGCCAGCAACACTCCCGAGCCACTGAACACTGAAGCTTTCTTT.

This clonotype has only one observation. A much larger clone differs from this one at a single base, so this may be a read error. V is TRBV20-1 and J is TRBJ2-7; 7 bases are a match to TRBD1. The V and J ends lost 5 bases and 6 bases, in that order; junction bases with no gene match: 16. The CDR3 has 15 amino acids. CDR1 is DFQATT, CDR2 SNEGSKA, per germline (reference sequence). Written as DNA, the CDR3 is TGCAGTGCTTTCGAAAGCCTACAGGGGATTCTCGAGCAGTACTTC. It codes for CSAFESLQGILEQYF.

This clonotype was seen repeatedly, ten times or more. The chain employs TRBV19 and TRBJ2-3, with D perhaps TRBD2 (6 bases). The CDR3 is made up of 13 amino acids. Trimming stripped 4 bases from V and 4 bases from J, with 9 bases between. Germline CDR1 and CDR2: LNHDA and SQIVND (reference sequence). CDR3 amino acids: CASSTGGPDTQYF. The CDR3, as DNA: TGTGCCAGTAGTACAGGAGGGCCAGATACGCAGTATTTT.

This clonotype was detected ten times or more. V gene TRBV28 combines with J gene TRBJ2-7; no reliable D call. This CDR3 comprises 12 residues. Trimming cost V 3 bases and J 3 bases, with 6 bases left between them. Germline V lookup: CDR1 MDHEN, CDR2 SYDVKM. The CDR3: CASSLSFYEQYF. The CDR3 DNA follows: TGTGCCAGCAGTTTGTCTTTCTACGAGCAGTACTTC.

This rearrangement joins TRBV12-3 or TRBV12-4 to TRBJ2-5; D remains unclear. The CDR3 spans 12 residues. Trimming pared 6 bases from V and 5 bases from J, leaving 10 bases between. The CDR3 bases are TGTGCCAGCAGCCCCGCTGGGGAGACCCAGTACTTC. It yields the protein CASSPAGETQYF.

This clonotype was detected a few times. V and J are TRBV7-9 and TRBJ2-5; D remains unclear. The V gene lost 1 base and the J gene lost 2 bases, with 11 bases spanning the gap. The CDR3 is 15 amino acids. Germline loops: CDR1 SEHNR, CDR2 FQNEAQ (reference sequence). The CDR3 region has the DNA TGTGCCAGCAGCTTAGGATCGCGGAGTCAAGAGACCCAGTACTTC. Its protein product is CASSLGSRSQETQYF.

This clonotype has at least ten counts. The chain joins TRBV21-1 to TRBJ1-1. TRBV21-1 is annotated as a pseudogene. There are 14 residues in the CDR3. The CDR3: CASSIENEQDEAFF. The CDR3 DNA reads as TGTGCCAGCAGCATAGAAAACGAGCAAGATGAAGCTTTCTTT.